This T cell receptor (beta chain) was obtained from a study of cytomegalovirus exposure and HLA in healthy donors. The study's findings and limits: Highly shared sequence variants in one cluster were likely a sequencing artifact.

Germline CDR1 reads MGHRA; CDR2 reads YSYEKL. The CDR3 extends over 16 amino acids. The V gene end was trimmed by 3 bases and the J gene end by 2 bases; junction bases not matched to a gene: 7. Primers: 60 Vbeta forward and 13 Jbeta reverse. Repertoires were generated with immunoSEQ multiplex PCR, while TCRdb's copy carries only in-frame clones and drops some. The sample has 200,000 or so clones; 70% to 85% are singletons. This clone was detected a few times. Antigen: not known. This TCR was sampled from a boy aged 2 to 9 in good health and CMV-seronegative. V and J are TRBV4-1 and TRBJ1-1; 9 bases fit TRBD1. The sequenced sample was PBMCs. The CDR3 loop reads CASSQLNRGRNTEAFF. The CDR3 bases are TGCGCCAGCAGCCAGCTAAACAGGGGGCGCAACACTGAAGCTTTCTTT.